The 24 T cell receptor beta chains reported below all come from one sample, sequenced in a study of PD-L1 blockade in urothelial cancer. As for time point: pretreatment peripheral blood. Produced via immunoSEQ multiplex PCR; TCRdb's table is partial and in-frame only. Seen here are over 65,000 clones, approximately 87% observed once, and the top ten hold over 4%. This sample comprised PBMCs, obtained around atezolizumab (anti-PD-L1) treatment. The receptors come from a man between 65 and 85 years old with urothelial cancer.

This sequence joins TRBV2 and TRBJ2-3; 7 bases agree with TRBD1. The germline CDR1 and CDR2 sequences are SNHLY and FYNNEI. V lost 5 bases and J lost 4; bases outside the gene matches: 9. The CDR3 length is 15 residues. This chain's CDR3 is CASSRRTTGADTQYF. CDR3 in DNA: TGTGCCAGCAGTCGGAGGACAACAGGGGCAGATACGCAGTATTTT.

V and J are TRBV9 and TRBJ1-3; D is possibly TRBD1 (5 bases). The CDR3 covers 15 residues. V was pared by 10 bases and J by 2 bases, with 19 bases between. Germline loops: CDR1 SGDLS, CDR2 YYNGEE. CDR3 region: CASSGGDAPGNTIYF. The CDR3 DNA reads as TGTGCCTCCTCGGGGGGGGACGCCCCTGGAAACACCATATATTTT.

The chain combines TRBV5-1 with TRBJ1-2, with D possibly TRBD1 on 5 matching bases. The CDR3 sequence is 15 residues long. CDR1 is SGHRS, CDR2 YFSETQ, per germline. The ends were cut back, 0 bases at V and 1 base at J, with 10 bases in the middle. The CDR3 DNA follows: TGCGCCAGCAGCTTGGTTGGGGCAGTTAACTATGGCTACACCTTC. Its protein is CASSLVGAVNYGYTF.

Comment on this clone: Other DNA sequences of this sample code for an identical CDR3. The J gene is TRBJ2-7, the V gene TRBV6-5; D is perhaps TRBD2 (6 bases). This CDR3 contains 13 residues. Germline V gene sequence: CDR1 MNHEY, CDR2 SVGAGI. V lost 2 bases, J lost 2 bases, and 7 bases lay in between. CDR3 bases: TGTGCCAGCAGTTACACGGGGGCCTACGAGCAGTACTTC. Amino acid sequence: CASSYTGAYEQYF.

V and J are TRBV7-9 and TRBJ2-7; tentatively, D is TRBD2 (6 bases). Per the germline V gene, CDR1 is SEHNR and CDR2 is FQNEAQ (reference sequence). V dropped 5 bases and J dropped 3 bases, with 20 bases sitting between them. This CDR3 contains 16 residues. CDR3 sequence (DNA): TGTGCCAGCAGCCCGCCACGTCGGGGGTGGGGCTACGAGCAGTACTTC. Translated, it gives CASSPPRRGWGYEQYF.

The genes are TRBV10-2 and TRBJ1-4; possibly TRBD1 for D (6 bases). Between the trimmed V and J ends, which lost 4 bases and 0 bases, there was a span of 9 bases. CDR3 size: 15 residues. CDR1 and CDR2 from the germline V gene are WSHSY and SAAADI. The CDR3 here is CASSGQATTNEKLFF. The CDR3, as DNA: TGCGCCAGCAGTGGACAGGCGACAACTAATGAAAAACTGTTTTTT.

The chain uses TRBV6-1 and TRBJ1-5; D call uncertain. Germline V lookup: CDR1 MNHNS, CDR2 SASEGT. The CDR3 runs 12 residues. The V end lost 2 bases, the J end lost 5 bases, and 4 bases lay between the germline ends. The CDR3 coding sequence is TGTGCCAGCAGTGAACCGTATCAGCCCCAGCATTTT. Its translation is CASSEPYQPQHF.

In DNA form, the CDR3 reads TGCGCCAGCAGCTTGCAGGGCTTCCGAGACAATGAGCAGTTCTTC. Protein product: CASSLQGFRDNEQFF. The rearrangement joins TRBV5-1 to TRBJ2-1, with a weak D call TRBD1 (5 bases). The CDR3 is made up of 15 amino acids. V lost 1 base, J lost 5 bases, and 13 bases lay in between. Germline V gene lookup returns CDR1 SGHRS and CDR2 YFSETQ.

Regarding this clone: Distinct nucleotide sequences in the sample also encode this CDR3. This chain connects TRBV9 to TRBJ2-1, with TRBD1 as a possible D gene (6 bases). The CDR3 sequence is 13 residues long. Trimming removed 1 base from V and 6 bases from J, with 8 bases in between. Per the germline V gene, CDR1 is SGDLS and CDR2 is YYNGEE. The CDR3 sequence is CASSVRGGNEQFF. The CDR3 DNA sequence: TGTGCCAGCAGCGTACGAGGGGGCAATGAGCAGTTCTTC.

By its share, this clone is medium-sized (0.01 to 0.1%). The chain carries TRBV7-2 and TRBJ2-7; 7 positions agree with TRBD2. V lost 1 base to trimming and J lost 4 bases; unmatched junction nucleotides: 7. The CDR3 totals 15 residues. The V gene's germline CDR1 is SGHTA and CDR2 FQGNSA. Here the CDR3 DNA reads TGTGCCAGCAGCTTAGATGCGGGAGCACTATACGAGCAGTACTTC. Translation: CASSLDAGALYEQYF.

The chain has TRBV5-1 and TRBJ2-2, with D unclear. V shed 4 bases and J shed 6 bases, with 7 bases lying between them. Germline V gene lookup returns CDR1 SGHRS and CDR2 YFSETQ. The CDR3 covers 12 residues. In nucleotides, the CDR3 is TGCGCCAGCAGCCCCGAGTCCGGGGAGCTGTTTTTT. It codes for CASSPESGELFF. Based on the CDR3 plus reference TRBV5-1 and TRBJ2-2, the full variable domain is KAGVTQTPRYLIKTRGQQVTLSCSPISGHRSVSWYQQTPGQGLQFLFEYFSETQRNKGNFPGRFSGRQFSNSRSEMNVSTLELGDSALYLCASSPESGELFFGEGSRLTVL.

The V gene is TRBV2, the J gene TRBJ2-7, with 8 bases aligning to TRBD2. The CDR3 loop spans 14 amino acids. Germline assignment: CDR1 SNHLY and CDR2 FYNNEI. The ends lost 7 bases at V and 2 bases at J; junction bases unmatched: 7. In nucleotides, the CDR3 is TGTGCCAGCATCTGGCTAGCGGGTACCTACGAGCAGTACTTC. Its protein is CASIWLAGTYEQYF.

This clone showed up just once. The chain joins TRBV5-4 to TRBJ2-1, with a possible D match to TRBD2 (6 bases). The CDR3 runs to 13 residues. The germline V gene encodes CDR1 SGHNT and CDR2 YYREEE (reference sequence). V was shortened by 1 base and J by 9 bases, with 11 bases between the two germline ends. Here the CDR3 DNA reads TGTGCCAGCAGCTTGTACGGGGGAAGTGAGCAGTTCTTC. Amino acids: CASSLYGGSEQFF.

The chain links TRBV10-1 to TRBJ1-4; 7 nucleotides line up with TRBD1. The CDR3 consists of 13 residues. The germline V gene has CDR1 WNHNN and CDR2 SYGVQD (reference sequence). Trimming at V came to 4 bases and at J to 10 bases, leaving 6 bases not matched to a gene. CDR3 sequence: CASSAGTVGKLFF. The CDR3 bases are TGCGCCAGCAGTGCCGGGACAGTAGGAAAACTGTTTTTT.

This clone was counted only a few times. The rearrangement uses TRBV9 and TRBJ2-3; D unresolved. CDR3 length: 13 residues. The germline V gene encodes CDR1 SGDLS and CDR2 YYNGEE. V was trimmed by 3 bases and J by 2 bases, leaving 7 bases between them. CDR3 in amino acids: CASSGSYTDTQYF. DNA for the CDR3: TGTGCCAGCAGCGGAAGCTACACAGATACGCAGTATTTT.

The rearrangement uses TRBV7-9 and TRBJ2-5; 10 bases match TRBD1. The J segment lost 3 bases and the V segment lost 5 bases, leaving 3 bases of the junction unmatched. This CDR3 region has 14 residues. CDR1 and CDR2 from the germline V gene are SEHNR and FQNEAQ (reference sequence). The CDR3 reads CASSRDRGEETQYF. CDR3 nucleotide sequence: TGTGCCAGCAGCCGGGACAGGGGTGAAGAGACCCAGTACTTC.

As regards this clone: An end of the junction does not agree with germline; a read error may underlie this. DNA for the CDR3: TGCGCTAGCGGGAGGTTGGGGGAGACCCAGTACTTC. Its translation: CASGRLGETQYF. The genes are TRBV28 and TRBJ2-5; TRBD2 matches 11 bases. Germline-derived CDR1 and CDR2 are MDHEN and SYDVKM. The CDR3 runs to 12 residues.

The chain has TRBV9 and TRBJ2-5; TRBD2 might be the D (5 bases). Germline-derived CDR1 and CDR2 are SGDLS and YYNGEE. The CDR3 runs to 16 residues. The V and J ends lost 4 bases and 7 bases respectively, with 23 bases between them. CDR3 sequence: CASSSRGKGQWGTQYF. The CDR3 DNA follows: TGTGCCAGCAGCTCGAGAGGGAAGGGCCAATGGGGGACCCAGTACTTC.

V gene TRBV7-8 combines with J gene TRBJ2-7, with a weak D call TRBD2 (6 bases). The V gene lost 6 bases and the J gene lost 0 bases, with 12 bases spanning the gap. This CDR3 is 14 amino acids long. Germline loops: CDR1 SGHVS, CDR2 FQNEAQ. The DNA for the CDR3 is TGTGCCAGCAGTTCGCGGGACGGCTCCTACGAGCAGTACTTC. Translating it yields CASSSRDGSYEQYF.

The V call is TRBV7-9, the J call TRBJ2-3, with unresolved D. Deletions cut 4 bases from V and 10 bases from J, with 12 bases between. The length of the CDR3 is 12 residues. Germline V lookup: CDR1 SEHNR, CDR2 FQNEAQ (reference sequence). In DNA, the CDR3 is TGTGCCAGCAGCTCAGGCCAAGGATCGCAGTATTTT. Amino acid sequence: CASSSGQGSQYF.

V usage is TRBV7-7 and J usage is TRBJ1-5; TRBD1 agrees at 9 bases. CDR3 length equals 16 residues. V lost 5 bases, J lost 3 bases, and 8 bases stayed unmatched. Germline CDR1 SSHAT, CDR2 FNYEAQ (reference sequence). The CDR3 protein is CASSPPGQGTNQPQHF. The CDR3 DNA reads TGTGCCAGCAGCCCGCCGGGACAGGGAACCAATCAGCCCCAGCATTTT.

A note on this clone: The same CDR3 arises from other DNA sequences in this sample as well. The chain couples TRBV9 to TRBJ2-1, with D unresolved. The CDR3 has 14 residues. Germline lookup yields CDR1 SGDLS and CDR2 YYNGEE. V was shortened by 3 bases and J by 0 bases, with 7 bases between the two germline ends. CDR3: CASSAGNSYNEQFF. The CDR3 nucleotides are TGTGCCAGCAGCGCAGGCAACTCCTACAATGAGCAGTTCTTC.

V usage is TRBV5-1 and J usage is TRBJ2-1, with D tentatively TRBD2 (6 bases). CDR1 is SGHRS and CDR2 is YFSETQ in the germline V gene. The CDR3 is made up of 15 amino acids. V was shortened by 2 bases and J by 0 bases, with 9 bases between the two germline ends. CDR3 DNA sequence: TGCGCCAGCAGCTTCGCGGGGACCTCCTACAATGAGCAGTTCTTC. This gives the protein CASSFAGTSYNEQFF.

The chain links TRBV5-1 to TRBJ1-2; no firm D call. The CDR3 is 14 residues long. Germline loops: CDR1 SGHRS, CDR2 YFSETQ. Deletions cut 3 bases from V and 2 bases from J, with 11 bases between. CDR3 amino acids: CASSSTTGNYGYTF. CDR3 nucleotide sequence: TGCGCCAGCAGCTCTACGACTGGGAACTATGGCTACACCTTC.